Each of the 16 T cell receptor beta chains below was sequenced from the same sample in a study of spatial heterogeneity in lung cancer. Findings and caveats of the study: Tumors with more nonsynonymous mutations had more expanded intratumoral alpha and beta TCRs.

These TCRs' antigens remain unknown. The time point here: sample taken at primary tumor resection. TCRdb re-called the 5' RACE reads through MiXCR, storing one row per CDR3 protein. The top ten hold roughly 9.1% of the sample, which has more than 2,000 distinct CDR3 sequences, 2% to 2.5% seen once. Specimen: lung tumor tissue, collected at surgery. These receptors were obtained from a male donor with early-stage non-small cell lung cancer.

This clonotype was seen at least ten times. The rearrangement links TRBV6-1 to TRBJ2-3; D is perhaps TRBD2 (5 bases). The V end lost 1 base, the J end lost 6 bases, and 17 bases lay between the germline ends. CDR3 length: 16 amino acids. From germline, CDR1 is MNHNS and CDR2 SASEGT. CDR3 nucleotide sequence: TGTGCCAGCAGTGAAGGCGCGGGTGCCCGGGGTGATACGCAGTATTTT. Residues: CASSEGAGARGDTQYF.

This clonotype appeared many times. A much bigger clone sits one base away, suggesting this may be a read error. This CDR3 is CASSSGNSPLHF. DNA of the CDR3: TGTGCCAGCAGCTCAGGAAATTCACCCCTCCACTTT. This chain connects TRBV3-1 to TRBJ1-6; D is uncertain. The length of the CDR3 is 12 residues. The V end was cut by 5 bases, the J end by 7 bases, with 6 bases between. Germline-derived CDR1 and CDR2 are LGHDT and YNNKEL (reference sequence). Full variable domain (remainder filled in from reference TRBV3-1 and TRBJ1-6): DTAVSQTPKYLVTQMGNDKSIKCEQNLGHDTMYWYKQDSKKFLKIMFSYNNKELIINETVPNRFSPKSPDKAHLNLHINSLELGDSAVYFCASSSGNSPLHFGNGTRLTVT.

This clonotype was seen many times. V and J are TRBV10-3 and TRBJ2-5, with D possibly being TRBD2 (7 bases). Germline V CDR1 and CDR2: ENHRY, SYGVKD. V was trimmed by 8 bases and J by 3 bases, leaving 16 bases between them. The CDR3 is 14 residues long. CDR3 sequence: CAIGGPAGKETQYF. Written as DNA, the CDR3 is TGTGCCATCGGGGGGCCAGCGGGGAAAGAGACCCAGTACTTC.

This clonotype ranks as medium-sized. The chain joins TRBV29-1 to TRBJ2-5, with D perhaps given as TRBD1 or TRBD2 (5 bases each). The germline CDR1 and CDR2 sequences are SQVTM and ANQGSEA. This CDR3 is 11 amino acids long. The ends were cut back, 6 bases at V and 3 bases at J, with 8 bases in the middle. As DNA, the CDR3 is TGCAGCGTGGGACGAGAAGAGACCCAGTACTTC. This translates into CSVGREETQYF. The entire variable domain, with the rest obtained from reference TRBV29-1 and TRBJ2-5, is as follows: SAVISQKPSRDICQRGTSLTIQCQVDSQVTMMFWYRQQPGQSLTLIATANQGSEATYESGFVIDKFPISRPNLTFSTLTVSNMSPEDSSIYLCSVGREETQYFGPGTRLLVL.

This clonotype is labeled medium-sized. The gene calls are TRBV7-6 and TRBJ1-3; 8 bases agree with TRBD1. CDR1 and CDR2 from the germline V gene are SGHVS and FNYEAQ. CDR3 size: 16 residues. Germline trimming cut 5 bases from V and 0 bases from J; bases unmatched to any gene: 6. The CDR3 DNA reads TGTGCCAGCAGCCCATCGGACAGGGTCTCTGGAAACACCATATATTTT. Translated: CASSPSDRVSGNTIYF.

In this sample, this clonotype is medium-sized. This chain joins TRBV11-2 and TRBJ2-1; possible D gene TRBD2, 6 bases. The CDR3 runs 12 residues. CDR1 and CDR2 (germline): SGHAT, FQNNGV. Trimming removed 5 bases at V and 10 bases at J, with 12 bases between. As DNA, the CDR3 is TGTGCCAGCAGCCCCGCCCGGGAGGAGCAGTTCTTC. It codes for CASSPAREEQFF. Based on the CDR3 plus reference TRBV11-2 and TRBJ2-1, the full variable domain is EAGVAQSPRYKIIEKRQSVAFWCNPISGHATLYWYQQILGQGPKLLIQFQNNGVVDDSQLPKDRFSAERLKGVDSTLKIQPAKLEDSAVYLCASSPAREEQFFGPGTRLTVL.

By sample share, this clonotype is medium-sized. The chain carries TRBV5-1 and TRBJ2-1; 14 bases agree with TRBD2. Germline assignment: CDR1 SGHRS and CDR2 YFSETQ. The CDR3 is 19 amino acids. V shed 4 bases and J 7 bases; nucleotides not matched to a gene: 16. The CDR3 spells CASSRVSSGTSGSRNEQFF. CDR3 in DNA: TGCGCCAGCAGCCGGGTGTCTTCTGGGACTAGCGGGAGCCGGAATGAGCAGTTCTTC.

V is TRBV6-1 and J is TRBJ2-7, with D tentatively TRBD2 (5 bases). The CDR3 totals 17 residues. The ends were cut back, 4 bases at V and 7 bases at J, with 26 bases in the middle. The germline V gene encodes CDR1 MNHNS and CDR2 SASEGT. DNA of the CDR3: TGTGCCAGCAGTGGACAACAGTCCACAGTTATTTCGGGGGAGCAGTACTTC. It codes for CASSGQQSTVISGEQYF.

This clonotype is medium-sized within its sample. The chain carries TRBV30 and TRBJ2-2; D gene unclear. V shed 2 bases and J shed 5 bases, with 12 bases lying between them. CDR3 size: 14 residues. Germline V gene sequence: CDR1 GTSNPN, CDR2 SVGIG (reference sequence). CDR3 in DNA: TGTGCCTGGAGTAGAACTACCGGGACCGGGGAGCTGTTTTTT. Its protein is CAWSRTTGTGELFF.

This sequence joins TRBV10-2 and TRBJ2-6; D unresolved. Deletions cut 6 bases from V and 0 bases from J, with 9 bases between. The CDR3 is 15 amino acids. From germline, CDR1 is WSHSY and CDR2 SAAADI. CDR3 residues: CASREQSSGANVLTF. The CDR3 DNA reads TGCGCCAGCAGGGAACAGAGCTCTGGGGCCAACGTCCTGACTTTC.

By share, this clonotype counts as medium-sized. The chain joins TRBV25-1 to TRBJ2-3, with 12 bases fitting TRBD2. The CDR3 runs to 15 residues. Per germline, CDR1 MGHDK and CDR2 SYGVNS. The junction had 7 bases not matched to a gene; V was cut back by 8 bases and J by 4 bases. The DNA of the CDR3 is TGTGCCAGCTCTAGGGCTAGCGGGGGGGCAGATACGCAGTATTTT. Amino acids: CASSRASGGADTQYF.

This clonotype qualifies as medium-sized. V and J are TRBV7-2 and TRBJ1-1; D unclear. This CDR3 has 12 residues. In germline, CDR1 is SGHTA, CDR2 FQGNSA. Trimming removed 2 bases from V and 3 bases from J, with 4 bases in between. This CDR3 reads CASSLPHTEAFF. For the CDR3, the DNA is TGTGCCAGCAGCTTACCCCACACTGAAGCTTTCTTT.

This clonotype is categorized as medium-sized. V and J are TRBV5-6 and TRBJ2-5; D gene unclear. This CDR3 has 14 residues. V was cut by 1 base and J by 3 bases, with 10 bases left in between. The germline gives CDR1 SGHDT, CDR2 YYEEEE. The DNA for the CDR3 is TGTGCCAGCAGCTTGTGGGGATCGAAAGAGACCCAGTACTTC. Amino acids: CASSLWGSKETQYF.

This chain links TRBV5-4 with TRBJ1-1, with a weak D call TRBD1 (6 bases). This CDR3 region has 13 residues. CDR1 and CDR2 from the germline V gene are SGHNT and YYREEE (reference sequence). Trimming shortened V by 5 bases and J by 1 base, and 9 bases separated the two germline ends. The chain's CDR3 is CASRSTGNTEAFF. DNA for the CDR3: TGTGCCAGCAGATCGACAGGGAACACTGAAGCTTTCTTT.

This clonotype counts as medium-sized (0.01 to 0.1%). The V call is TRBV12-3 or TRBV12-4, the J call TRBJ2-1; tentative D call: TRBD1 (5 bases). Trimming took 6 bases from V and 3 from J, leaving 18 bases between them. The CDR3 totals 16 residues. CDR3 in DNA: TGTGCCAGCAGCTCAGGGATCCCACTTAGCTACAATGAGCAGTTCTTC. It encodes CASSSGIPLSYNEQFF.

About this clonotype itself: A much more abundant neighbour one base away suggests this may be a read error. The chain combines TRBV5-1 with TRBJ2-7; a possible D gene is TRBD1 (5 bases). The germline V gene encodes CDR1 SGHRS and CDR2 YFSETQ. The CDR3 is made up of 15 amino acids. Trimming took 0 bases from V and 6 from J, leaving 16 bases between them. The CDR3 nucleotides read TGCGCCAGCAGCTTGGCCATCCAGGGTTTGAGCGAGCAGTACTTC. This translates into CASSLAIQGLSEQYF.